The T cell receptor (beta chain) described here comes from a study of blood T cell repertoires in COVID-19. Overall study context: T cells, B-cell-depleted T cells, or PBMCs provided the cDNA or gDNA that served as material.

TCRdb's table, derived via immunoSEQ multiplex PCR, lists solely in-frame clones and lacks some. The top ten hold 20% to 25% of the sample, which has 68,000 or so clones, roughly 80% seen once. J gave up 8 bases and V 4 bases, and 9 bases lay outside the gene matches. Germline V gives CDR1 SQVTM, CDR2 ANQGSEA. This CDR3 spans 14 amino acids. This TCR derives from a human donor in a cohort sampled during active COVID-19. The sequenced material came from peripheral blood. This sequence joins TRBV29-1 and TRBJ1-4; 8 bases line up with TRBD1. CDR3 sequence: CSVATGGIEEKLFF. The DNA for the CDR3 is TGCAGCGTTGCTACAGGGGGAATAGAGGAAAAACTGTTTTTT.